A selection of T cell receptor beta chains follows, all from one sample in a study of human T cells and chemical hapten exposure. TCRdb used MiXCR to reprocess the RACE reads, holding one entry per CDR3 protein. The sample shows about 400,000 distinct CDR3 sequences, more than 5% of them seen only once. The specimen was whole blood, collected in connection with sensitization to the hapten diphenylcyclopropenone (DPC). The receptor set was obtained from a woman aged 18-35 years with alopecia areata. Some clones in this sample may be carry-over from other donors' samples. The CDR3 runs from the conserved cysteine through the conserved F or W. The D gene is left open where the match is weak. The size entry is marked missing in some rows and otherwise reads once, few, many or a size class.

D gene	clone size	J gene	V gene	CDR3 DNA	CDR3 protein
-	many	TRBJ1-1	TRBV6-5	TGTGCCAGCAGTTACGTATCGGAGCAGGGAGGTGAAGCTTTCTTT	CASSYVSEQGGEAFF
-	many	TRBJ2-3	TRBV20-1	TGCAGTGCTAGGGGTGCTAGCACAGATACGCAGTATTTT	CSARGASTDTQYF
-	-	TRBJ2-3	TRBV7-2	TGTGCCAGCAGCTTAGGTAGCGGTAACACAGATACGCAGTATTTT	CASSLGSGNTDTQYF
-	many	TRBJ1-1	TRBV28	TGTGCCAGCACCATGGGCCAGAACACTGAAGCTTTCTTT	CASTMGQNTEAFF
-	many	TRBJ2-3	TRBV29-1	TGCAGCGTTGAAGCCCCGTTAGGGGGGGAAAACACAGATACGCAGTATTTT	CSVEAPLGGENTDTQYF
TRBD1	many	TRBJ1-1	TRBV5-4	TGTGCCAGCAGGAGGGACAGCCAAAAGATGAACACTGAAGCTTTCTTT	CASRRDSQKMNTEAFF
-	few	TRBJ1-1	TRBV18	TGTGCCAGCTCACCACCCGTGGCGCGGACTGAAGCTTTCTTT	CASSPPVARTEAFF
-	few	TRBJ1-2	TRBV6-2/TRBV6-3	TGTGCCAGCAGTTACTCGCCGGGGCGAATAATCTATGGCTACACCTTC	CASSYSPGRIIYGYTF
-	many	TRBJ1-6	TRBV4-3	TGCGCCAGCAGCCAAAGAATAACAGGGACCCTCTATAATTCACCCCTCCACTTT	CASSQRITGTLYNSPLHF
TRBD2	-	TRBJ2-5	TRBV12-5	TGTGCTAGTCGTAGCGGGGGTGCGTACCAAGAGACCCAGTACTTC	CASRSGGAYQETQYF
-	few	TRBJ1-5	TRBV5-1	TGCGCCAGCAGCCTAGGAGTATTAGGCAATCAGCCCCAGCATTTT	CASSLGVLGNQPQHF
-	many	TRBJ1-2	TRBV7-2	TGTGCCAGCAGCTTAGCCCAACTCTATGGCTACACCTTC	CASSLAQLYGYTF
-	many	TRBJ1-6	TRBV12-3/TRBV12-4	TGTGCCAGCAGTTTATTAGACCCCAATTCACCCCTCCACTTT	CASSLLDPNSPLHF
TRBD1	few	TRBJ1-1	TRBV6-6	TGTGCCAGCAGTTACCCGCAAGGACCCAGGGGGCCGACTGAAGCTTTCTTT	CASSYPQGPRGPTEAFF
-	few	TRBJ2-3	TRBV4-3	TGCGCCAGCAGCCAAGAGGTGTCGGACCCAGATACGCAGTATTTT	CASSQEVSDPDTQYF
TRBD2	few	TRBJ2-3	TRBV12-3/TRBV12-4	TGTGCCAGCAGCGAGCTAGCGGTTAGCACAGATACGCAGTATTTT	CASSELAVSTDTQYF
TRBD1	many	TRBJ1-6	TRBV9	TGTGCCAGCAGGGACGACAGGGGTAACTCACCCCTCCACTTT	CASRDDRGNSPLHF
TRBD1	-	TRBJ1-2	TRBV18	TGTGCCAGCTCACCACCGTACAGGGGGACCTATGGCTACACCTTC	CASSPPYRGTYGYTF
-	-	TRBJ2-3	TRBV12-3/TRBV12-4	TGTGCCAGCAGTCCCCGACGTAGCATAGATACGCAGTATTTT	CASSPRRSIDTQYF
-	few	TRBJ2-3	TRBV6-6	TGTGCCAGCAGTTACCGCAGGGCACTAAACACAGATACGCAGTATTTT	CASSYRRALNTDTQYF
-	-	TRBJ1-5	TRBV4-2	TGTGCCAGCAGCCATCGAATGGGTCCAGATGAAATCAAGCCCCAGCATTTT	CASSHRMGPDEIKPQHF
-	few	TRBJ1-6	TRBV20-1	TGCAGTGCTAGAGCGGACGGTAATTCACCCCTCCACTTT	CSARADGNSPLHF
-	many	TRBJ1-5	TRBV12-3/TRBV12-4	TGTGCCAGCAGTTTGATAGGGATCCAGCCCCAGCATTTT	CASSLIGIQPQHF
-	-	TRBJ2-7	TRBV5-1	TGCGCCAGCAGCCCCGGCAGGGAGCAGTACTTC	CASSPGREQYF
-	many	TRBJ1-6	TRBV7-3	TGTGCCAGCAGCTTCTCCCACCTATCACCCCTCCACTTT	CASSFSHLSPLHF
-	-	TRBJ2-7	TRBV7-2	TGTGCCAGCAGCTTAGGGCCAGGAAACCACGAGCAGTACTTC	CASSLGPGNHEQYF
-	many	TRBJ2-3	TRBV29-1	TGCAGCGTTGAAGGTCCTAGCACAGATACGCAGTATTTT	CSVEGPSTDTQYF
TRBD1	-	TRBJ2-1	TRBV14	TGTGCCAGCAGCCGACCCGACAGGGCGTCTACCTACAATGAGCAGTTCTTC	CASSRPDRASTYNEQFF
TRBD1	many	TRBJ2-1	TRBV3-1	TGTGCCAGCAGCCTTGGCAGGGGGTTTAATGAGCAGTTCTTC	CASSLGRGFNEQFF
TRBD2	-	TRBJ2-1	TRBV12-3/TRBV12-4	TGTGCCAGCAGTTTAGGCGGGGGGGCCCGTGAGCAGTTCTTC	CASSLGGGAREQFF